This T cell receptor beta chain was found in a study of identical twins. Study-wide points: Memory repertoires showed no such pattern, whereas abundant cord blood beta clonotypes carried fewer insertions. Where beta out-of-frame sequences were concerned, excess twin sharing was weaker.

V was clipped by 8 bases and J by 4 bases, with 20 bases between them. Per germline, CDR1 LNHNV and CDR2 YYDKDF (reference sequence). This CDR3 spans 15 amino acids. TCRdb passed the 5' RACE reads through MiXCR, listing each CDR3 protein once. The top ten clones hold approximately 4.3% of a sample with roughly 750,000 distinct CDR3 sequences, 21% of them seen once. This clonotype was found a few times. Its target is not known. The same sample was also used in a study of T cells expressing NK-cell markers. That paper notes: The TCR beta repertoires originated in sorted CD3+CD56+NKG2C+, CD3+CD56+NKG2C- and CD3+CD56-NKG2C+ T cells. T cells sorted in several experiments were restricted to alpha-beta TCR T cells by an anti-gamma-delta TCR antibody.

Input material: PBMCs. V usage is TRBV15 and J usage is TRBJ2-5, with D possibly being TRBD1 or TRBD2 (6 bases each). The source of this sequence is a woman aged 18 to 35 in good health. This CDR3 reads CATSPGQGRTETQYF. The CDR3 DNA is TGTGCCACCTCCCCCGGGCAGGGGAGGACAGAGACCCAGTACTTC. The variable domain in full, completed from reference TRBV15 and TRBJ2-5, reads DAMVIQNPRYQVTQFGKPVTLSCSQTLNHNVMYWYQQKSSQAPKLLFHYYDKDFNNEADTPDNFQSRRPNTSFCFLDIRSPGLGDTAMYLCATSPGQGRTETQYFGPGTRLLVL.